The next 5 T cell receptor beta chains were all read from a single sample in a study of CD8+ T cells in alopecia areata. cDNA reverse transcribed from extracted RNA served as the sequencing template. Libraries were prepared by immunoSEQ multiplex PCR; TCRdb keeps only in-frame clonotypes and omits some of them. This table has 30,000 to 45,000 clones, approximately 54% appearing once. Researchers sorted CD4+ cells into CD25+CD127- cells for a few patients. Input material: CD4+ Tregs sorted from blood. The receptor set was obtained from a human donor with alopecia areata.

J is TRBJ2-5 and V is TRBV7-9, with TRBD1 matching 8 bases. Germline-derived CDR1 and CDR2 are SEHNR and FQNEAQ (reference sequence). The V gene end was trimmed by 8 bases and the J gene end by 2 bases; junction bases not matched to a gene: 10. The length of the CDR3 is 15 residues. In nucleotides, the CDR3 is TGTGCCAGCCGAAGATTGACAGGGGAACAAGAGACCCAGTACTTC. This codes for CASRRLTGEQETQYF.

In its sample, this clone was seen a few times. In DNA, the CDR3 is TGTGCCAGCAGCTCCCGGGACAGGGAGGACTATGGCTACACCTTC. Translating gives CASSSRDREDYGYTF. The chain is built from TRBV5-8 and TRBJ1-2; 9 positions match TRBD1. The CDR3 is 15 residues long. Germline CDR1 and CDR2: SGHTS and YDEGEE. V shed 3 bases and J 3 bases; nucleotides not matched to a gene: 6.

The J gene is TRBJ1-2, the V gene TRBV2, with TRBD1 matching over 8 bases. Germline assignment: CDR1 SNHLY and CDR2 FYNNEI. This CDR3 contains 15 residues. V shed 3 bases, J shed 1 base, and the junction held 4 bases outside the gene matches. CDR3 sequence (DNA): TGTGCCAGCAGTGAGGAACAGGGGGTTAACTATGGCTACACCTTC. Protein product: CASSEEQGVNYGYTF.

The gene calls are TRBV28 and TRBJ2-7; possible D gene TRBD2, 5 bases. Germline lookup yields CDR1 MDHEN and CDR2 SYDVKM. Trimming took 2 bases from V and 2 from J, leaving 7 bases between them. The CDR3 totals 13 residues. CDR3 bases: TGTGCCAGCAGTTTAGGAGGAACCTACGAGCAGTACTTC. Amino acid sequence: CASSLGGTYEQYF.

This chain uses TRBV19 with TRBJ2-3; the D gene is possibly TRBD2 (5 bases). V lost 1 base and J lost 2, with 10 bases in between. The length of the CDR3 is 15 residues. Germline CDR1 LNHDA, CDR2 SQIVND (reference sequence). The CDR3 spells CASSIAGGLTDTQYF. CDR3 nucleotide sequence: TGTGCCAGTAGTATAGCCGGCGGACTCACAGATACGCAGTATTTT.